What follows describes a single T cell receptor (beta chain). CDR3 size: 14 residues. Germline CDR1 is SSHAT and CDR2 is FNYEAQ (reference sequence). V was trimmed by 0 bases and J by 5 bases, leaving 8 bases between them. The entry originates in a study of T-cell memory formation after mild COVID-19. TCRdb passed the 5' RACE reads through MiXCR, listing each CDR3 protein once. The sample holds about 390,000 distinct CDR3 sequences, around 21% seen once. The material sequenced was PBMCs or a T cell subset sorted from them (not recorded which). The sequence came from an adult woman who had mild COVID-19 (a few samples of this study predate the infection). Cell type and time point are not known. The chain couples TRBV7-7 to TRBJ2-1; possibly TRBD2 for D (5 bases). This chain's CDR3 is CASSLAAGDNEQFF. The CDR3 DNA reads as TGTGCCAGCAGCTTAGCGGCGGGTGACAATGAGCAGTTCTTC. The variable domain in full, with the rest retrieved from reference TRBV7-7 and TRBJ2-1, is GAGVSQSPRYKVTKRGQDVTLRCDPISSHATLYWYQQALGQGPEFLTYFNYEAQPDKSGLPSDRFSAERPEGSISTLTIQRTEQRDSAMYRCASSLAAGDNEQFFGPGTRLTVL.